The 11 T cell receptor beta chains listed next were all sequenced from one sample in a study of response to subunit inactivated influenza vaccine. In TCRdb, the RT-PCR reads were re-called with MiXCR into one record per CDR3 protein. Of about 170,000 distinct CDR3 sequences in the sample, less than 15% were seen once. The same sample was also studied in work on T cells expressing NK-cell markers. From that study: Synthesis of TCR beta cDNA relied on 5'RACE template switching carrying UMIs.

The starting material was CD8+ T cells sorted from PBMCs, obtained roughly 12 days after vaccination. These receptor sequences come from a man between 45 and 60 years old who received an inactivated influenza vaccine.

This clonotype has a handful of counts. V usage is TRBV25-1 and J usage is TRBJ1-1; D is unclear. Looked up from germline, CDR1 is MGHDK and CDR2 is SYGVNS. This CDR3 region has 15 residues. Trimming shortened V by 1 base and J by 0 bases, and 9 bases separated the two germline ends. CDR3 coding DNA: TGTGCCAGCAGTGAATTGCCAGCTTTGAACACTGAAGCTTTCTTT. Its protein is CASSELPALNTEAFF.

The rearrangement joins TRBV10-3 to TRBJ2-1; 7 positions agree with TRBD1. The CDR3 loop spans 17 amino acids. Germline CDR1 is ENHRY and CDR2 is SYGVKD. V was pared by 2 bases and J by 4 bases, with 11 bases of the junction left unmatched. CDR3 DNA: TGTGCCATCAGTGAGATTGTTTGGGGACAGAGATACAATGAGCAGTTCTTC. This sequence encodes CAISEIVWGQRYNEQFF.

The chain is built from TRBV5-4 and TRBJ2-2; TRBD2 might be the D (6 bases). Trimming took 0 bases from V and 4 from J, leaving 13 bases between them. Germline loops: CDR1 SGHNT, CDR2 YYREEE (reference sequence). The length of the CDR3 is 16 residues. In DNA, the CDR3 is TGTGCCAGCAGCTTGGACCGGGAGTTCGTCACCGGGGAGCTGTTTTTT. Translation gives CASSLDREFVTGELFF.

This clonotype was observed many times. V and J are TRBV15 and TRBJ2-7, with D perhaps assigned TRBD1 or TRBD2 (5 bases each). Germline CDR1 reads LNHNV; CDR2 reads YYDKDF (reference sequence). The V end was cut by 5 bases, the J end by 4 bases, with 21 bases between. This CDR3 has 16 amino acids. The CDR3 DNA reads as TGTGCCACCAGCGGTGGGGTGTGGGGACCGAATTACGAGCAGTACTTC. It translates to CATSGGVWGPNYEQYF.

The chain links TRBV3-1 to TRBJ2-7, with TRBD1 identical over 7 bases. CDR1 and CDR2 (germline): LGHDT, YNNKEL (reference sequence). This CDR3 is 15 amino acids long. The trim removed 1 base at V and 1 base at J, leaving 4 bases unmatched. The CDR3 reads CASSQVQTGSYEQYF. DNA for the CDR3: TGTGCCAGCAGCCAAGTCCAGACAGGGTCCTACGAGCAGTACTTC.

The chain uses TRBV5-1 and TRBJ2-2; no firm D call. Trimming cost V 1 base and J 6 bases, with 7 bases left between them. Germline-derived CDR1 and CDR2 are SGHRS and YFSETQ. This CDR3 is 13 amino acids long. The chain's CDR3 is CASSLPDPGELFF. For the CDR3, the DNA is TGCGCCAGCAGCTTGCCAGATCCCGGGGAGCTGTTTTTT. Full variable domain (missing parts from reference TRBV5-1 and TRBJ2-2): KAGVTQTPRYLIKTRGQQVTLSCSPISGHRSVSWYQQTPGQGLQFLFEYFSETQRNKGNFPGRFSGRQFSNSRSEMNVSTLELGDSALYLCASSLPDPGELFFGEGSRLTVL.

This clonotype was seen only a few times. V usage is TRBV27 and J usage is TRBJ2-2; 11 nucleotides align to TRBD1. There are 15 residues in the CDR3. Trimming removed 2 bases from V and 7 bases from J; junction bases left unmatched: 3. Germline V gives CDR1 MNHEY, CDR2 SMNVEV (reference sequence). This chain's CDR3 is CASSLGQGAGGELFF. Here the CDR3 DNA reads TGTGCCAGCAGTTTAGGACAGGGGGCAGGCGGGGAGCTGTTTTTT.

Worth noting for this clonotype: The junction departs from germline at one end; a sequencing error may be responsible. This chain links TRBV20-1 with TRBJ2-1; TRBD2 aligns across 11 bases. This CDR3 is built from 17 residues. Germline V CDR1 and CDR2: DFQATT, SNEGSKA (reference sequence). In DNA form, the CDR3 reads TGCTGTGCTAGAGATCCCACTAGCGGGGGCATCTTGGATGAGCAGTTCTTC. This encodes CCARDPTSGGILDEQFF.

The chain employs TRBV4-3 and TRBJ2-2; tentatively, D is TRBD1 or TRBD2 (5 bases each). V was shortened by 4 bases and J by 1 base, with 13 bases between the two germline ends. This CDR3 region has 16 residues. CDR1 is LGHNA and CDR2 is YSLEER in the germline V gene. CDR3 in amino acids: CASSRTGPMNTGELFF. The CDR3 DNA follows: TGCGCCAGCAGCCGGACGGGACCCATGAACACCGGGGAGCTGTTTTTT.

The chain combines TRBV27 with TRBJ2-7; TRBD2 matches at 11 bases. The V segment lost 6 bases and the J segment 4 bases; nucleotides outside the gene matches: 8. This CDR3 region has 15 residues. CDR1 MNHEY and CDR2 SMNVEV come from the germline V gene (reference sequence). The CDR3 spells CASRSPGTSGYEQYF. CDR3 in DNA: TGTGCCAGCAGGAGCCCCGGGACTAGCGGTTACGAGCAGTACTTC.

The chain employs TRBV6-1 and TRBJ2-2; D could derive from TRBD1 or TRBD2 (5 bases each). There are 15 residues in the CDR3. Germline V gives CDR1 MNHNS, CDR2 SASEGT. V dropped 5 bases and J dropped 3 bases, with 13 bases sitting between them. CDR3 coding DNA: TGTGCCAGCAGTAAGGCTTTGGGGGACACCGGGGAGCTGTTTTTT. Its translation is CASSKALGDTGELFF.